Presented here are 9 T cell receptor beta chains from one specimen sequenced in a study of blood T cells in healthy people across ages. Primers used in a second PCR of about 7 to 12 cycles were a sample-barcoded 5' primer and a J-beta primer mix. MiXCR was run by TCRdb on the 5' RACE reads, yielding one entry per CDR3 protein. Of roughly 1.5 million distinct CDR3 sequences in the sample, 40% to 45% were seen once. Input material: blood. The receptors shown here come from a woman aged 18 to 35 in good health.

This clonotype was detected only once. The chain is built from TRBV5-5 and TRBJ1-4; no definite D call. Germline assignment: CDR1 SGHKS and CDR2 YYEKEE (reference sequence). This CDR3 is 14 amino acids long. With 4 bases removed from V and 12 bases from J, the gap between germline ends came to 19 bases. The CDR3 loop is CASSQGPKVLELFF. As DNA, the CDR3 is TGTGCCAGCAGCCAAGGGCCCAAGGTGTTGGAACTGTTTTTT. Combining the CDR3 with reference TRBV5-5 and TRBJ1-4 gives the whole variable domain DAGVTQSPTHLIKTRGQQVTLRCSPISGHKSVSWYQQVLGQGPQFIFQYYEKEERGRGNFPDRFSARQFPNYSSELNVNALLLGDSALYLCASSQGPKVLELFFGSGTQLSVL.

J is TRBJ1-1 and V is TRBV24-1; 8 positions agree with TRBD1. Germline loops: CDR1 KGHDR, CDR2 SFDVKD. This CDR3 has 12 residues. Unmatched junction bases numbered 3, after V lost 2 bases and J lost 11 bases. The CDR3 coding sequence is TGTGCCACCAGTGATTCGACAGGGGAGGCTTTCTTT. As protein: CATSDSTGEAFF.

The CDR3 protein is CSAAHLGPSDSTDTQYF. CDR3 nucleotides: TGCAGTGCCGCTCATTTAGGGCCTTCGGACAGCACAGATACGCAGTATTTT. V gene TRBV20-1 combines with J gene TRBJ2-3; unclear D gene. Trimming shortened V by 6 bases and J by 0 bases, and 22 bases separated the two germline ends. The CDR3 extends over 17 amino acids. In germline, CDR1 is DFQATT, CDR2 SNEGSKA (reference sequence).

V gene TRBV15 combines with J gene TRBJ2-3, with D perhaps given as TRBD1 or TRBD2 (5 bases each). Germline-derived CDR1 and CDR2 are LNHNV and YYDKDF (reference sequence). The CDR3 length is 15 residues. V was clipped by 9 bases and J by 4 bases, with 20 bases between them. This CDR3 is CATTAWGSQSDTQYF. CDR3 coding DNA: TGTGCCACTACAGCCTGGGGGAGTCAGTCAGATACGCAGTATTTT.

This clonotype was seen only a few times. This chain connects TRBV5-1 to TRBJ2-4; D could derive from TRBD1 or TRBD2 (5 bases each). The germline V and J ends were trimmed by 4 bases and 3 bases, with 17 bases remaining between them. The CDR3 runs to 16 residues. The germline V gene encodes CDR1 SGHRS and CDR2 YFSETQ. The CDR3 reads CASSPFPGQVKNIQYF. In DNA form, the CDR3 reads TGCGCCAGCAGCCCATTCCCGGGGCAGGTCAAAAACATTCAGTACTTC.

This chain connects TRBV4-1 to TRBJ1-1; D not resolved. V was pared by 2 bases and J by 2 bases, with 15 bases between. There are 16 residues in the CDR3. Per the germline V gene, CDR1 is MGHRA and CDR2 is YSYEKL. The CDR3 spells CASSQHLGSENTEAFF. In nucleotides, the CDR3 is TGCGCCAGCAGCCAACATTTGGGCAGCGAAAACACTGAAGCTTTCTTT.

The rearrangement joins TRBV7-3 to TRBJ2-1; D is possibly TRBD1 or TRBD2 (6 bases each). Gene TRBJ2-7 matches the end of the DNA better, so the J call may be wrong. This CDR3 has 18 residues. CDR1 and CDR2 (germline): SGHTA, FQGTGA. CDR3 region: CASSLTGGDSRPYNEQYF. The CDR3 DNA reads TGTGCCAGCAGCTTAACGGGGGGCGACTCTCGCCCCTACAATGAGCAGTACTTC.

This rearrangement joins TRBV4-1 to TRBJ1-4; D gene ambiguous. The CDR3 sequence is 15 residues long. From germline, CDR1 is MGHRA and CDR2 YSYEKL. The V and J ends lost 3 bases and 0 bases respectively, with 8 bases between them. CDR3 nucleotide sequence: TGCGCCAGCAGCCAGCGACAAGCAACTAATGAAAAACTGTTTTTT. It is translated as CASSQRQATNEKLFF.

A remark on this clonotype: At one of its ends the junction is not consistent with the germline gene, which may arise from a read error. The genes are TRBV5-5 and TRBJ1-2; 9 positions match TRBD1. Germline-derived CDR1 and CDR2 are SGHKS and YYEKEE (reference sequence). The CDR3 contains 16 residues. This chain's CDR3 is CASSSGIGTGWGGYAF. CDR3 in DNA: TGTGCCAGCAGCTCGGGCATTGGGACAGGGTGGGGAGGCTACGCCTTC.